These 13 T cell receptor beta chains were sequenced from one sample in a study of blood T cell repertoires in COVID-19. Profiled with immunoSEQ multiplex PCR; TCRdb holds only in-frame clones, not every one. The sample lists fewer than 300,000 clones; approximately 89% were seen once. The sequencing sample was made of peripheral blood. Source of these receptors: a woman in her 30s with COVID-19, enrolled during active disease.

This clone was observed a single time. The chain couples TRBV29-1 to TRBJ2-7, with TRBD2 matching 11 bases. With V trimmed by 7 bases and J by 4 bases, 6 bases remained unmatched. The germline V gene has CDR1 SQVTM and CDR2 ANQGSEA. The length of the CDR3 is 13 residues. The chain's CDR3 is CSARLAGTYEQYF. In DNA, the CDR3 is TGCAGCGCCAGACTAGCGGGAACTTACGAGCAGTACTTC.

The chain employs TRBV6-1 and TRBJ2-6; D not resolved. Germline values: CDR1 MNHNS, CDR2 SASEGT. Trimming cost V 2 bases and J 0 bases, with 11 bases left between them. This CDR3 is built from 17 residues. CDR3 region: CASSEFKPNSGANVLTF. The CDR3, as DNA: TGTGCCAGCAGTGAATTTAAGCCAAACTCTGGGGCCAACGTCCTGACTTTC.

In its sample, this clone was seen a few times. Other DNA sequences from this sample encode an identical CDR3 as well. J is TRBJ1-1 and V is TRBV3-1 (or the pseudogene TRBV3-2); D is unclear. V dropped 1 base and J dropped 1 base, with 4 bases sitting between them. This CDR3 is built from 13 residues. CDR1 LGHDT and CDR2 YNNKEL come from the germline V gene (reference sequence). The CDR3 DNA sequence: TGTGCCAGCAGCCAAGGGGCGAACACTGAAGCTTTCTTT. This sequence encodes CASSQGANTEAFF.

The chain uses TRBV11-3 and TRBJ1-1; D not certain. The CDR3 is 12 residues long. CDR1 SGHNT and CDR2 YENEEA come from the germline V gene. Trimming pared 4 bases from V and 7 bases from J, leaving 10 bases between. The CDR3 protein is CASSSAGDEAFF. The CDR3 bases are TGTGCCAGCAGCTCAGCCGGGGATGAAGCTTTCTTT.

This chain links TRBV5-4 with TRBJ2-5, with 10 bases identical to TRBD2. V shed 2 bases and J 4 bases; nucleotides not matched to a gene: 8. The germline CDR1 and CDR2 sequences are SGHNT and YYREEE (reference sequence). The CDR3 sequence is 16 residues long. This chain's CDR3 is CASSFPAGGGLETQYF. CDR3 DNA: TGTGCCAGCAGCTTCCCAGCGGGAGGGGGTCTAGAGACCCAGTACTTC.

This clone was seen once. The V gene is TRBV5-1, the J gene TRBJ1-6; D may be TRBD1 (6 bases). CDR3 length equals 15 residues. Trimming stripped 0 bases from V and 6 bases from J, with 10 bases between. The germline CDR1 and CDR2 sequences are SGHRS and YFSETQ. The CDR3 DNA follows: TGCGCCAGCAGCTTGGAGGACAGAATTAATTCACCCCTCCACTTT. Translation: CASSLEDRINSPLHF.

The chain has TRBV20-1 and TRBJ1-1; no definite D call. CDR1 is DFQATT and CDR2 is SNEGSKA in the germline V gene (reference sequence). This CDR3 comprises 11 residues. The V end was cut by 3 bases, the J end by 11 bases, with 13 bases between. CDR3 region: CSARGGGDAFF. The CDR3 DNA follows: TGCAGTGCTAGGGGTGGTGGAGACGCTTTCTTT.

CDR3 amino acids: CASSYTGTSSRGELFF. CDR3 DNA sequence: TGTGCCAGCAGTTACACCGGGACATCCTCCCGAGGGGAACTGTTTTTT. The chain is built from TRBV6-5 and TRBJ1-4, with D maybe TRBD1 (6 bases). Deletions cut 2 bases from V and 12 bases from J, with 22 bases between. The germline gives CDR1 MNHEY, CDR2 SVGAGI. This CDR3 is 16 amino acids long.

This chain connects TRBV6-5 to TRBJ2-7; 7 positions match TRBD1. Germline V gene lookup returns CDR1 MNHEY and CDR2 SVGAGI. The J segment lost 2 bases and the V segment lost 2 bases, leaving 6 bases of the junction unmatched. The CDR3 sequence is 15 residues long. The CDR3 here is CASSYEAGGTYEQYF. In DNA, the CDR3 is TGTGCCAGCAGTTACGAGGCAGGGGGTACCTACGAGCAGTACTTC.

V is TRBV14 and J is TRBJ1-3, with TRBD1 as a possible D gene (5 bases). Per germline, CDR1 SGHDN and CDR2 FVKESK. V was shortened by 3 bases and J by 0 bases, with 12 bases between the two germline ends. The CDR3 sequence is 16 residues long. The CDR3 loop is CASSQSLGGSGNTIYF. The CDR3 nucleotides are TGTGCCAGCAGCCAGTCCCTCGGGGGCTCTGGAAACACCATATATTTT.

This chain joins TRBV7-2 and TRBJ2-7, with 7 bases that match TRBD2. Unmatched junction bases numbered 6, after V lost 1 base and J lost 3 bases. CDR1 and CDR2 from the germline V gene are SGHTA and FQGNSA. The CDR3 is made up of 15 amino acids. CDR3 in amino acids: CASSLGGLAVYEQYF. As DNA, the CDR3 is TGTGCCAGCAGCTTAGGGGGCCTAGCGGTCTACGAGCAGTACTTC.

The rearrangement uses TRBV6-1 and TRBJ2-5, with TRBD2 matching over 10 bases. Looked up from germline, CDR1 is MNHNS and CDR2 is SASEGT. Germline trimming cut 3 bases from V and 2 bases from J; bases unmatched to any gene: 3. The CDR3 runs to 15 residues. CDR3 residues: CASSDGAGGQETQYF. CDR3 in DNA: TGTGCCAGCAGTGACGGAGCGGGAGGGCAAGAGACCCAGTACTTC.

The chain employs TRBV27 and TRBJ2-2; TRBD2 agrees at 10 bases. The germline V gene encodes CDR1 MNHEY and CDR2 SMNVEV (reference sequence). This CDR3 has 17 residues. The junction had 14 bases not matched to a gene; V was cut back by 5 bases and J by 8 bases. The CDR3 loop reads CASSPPSGRAFEGELFF. CDR3 sequence (DNA): TGTGCCAGCAGTCCTCCCAGCGGGAGGGCCTTTGAGGGGGAGCTGTTTTTT.